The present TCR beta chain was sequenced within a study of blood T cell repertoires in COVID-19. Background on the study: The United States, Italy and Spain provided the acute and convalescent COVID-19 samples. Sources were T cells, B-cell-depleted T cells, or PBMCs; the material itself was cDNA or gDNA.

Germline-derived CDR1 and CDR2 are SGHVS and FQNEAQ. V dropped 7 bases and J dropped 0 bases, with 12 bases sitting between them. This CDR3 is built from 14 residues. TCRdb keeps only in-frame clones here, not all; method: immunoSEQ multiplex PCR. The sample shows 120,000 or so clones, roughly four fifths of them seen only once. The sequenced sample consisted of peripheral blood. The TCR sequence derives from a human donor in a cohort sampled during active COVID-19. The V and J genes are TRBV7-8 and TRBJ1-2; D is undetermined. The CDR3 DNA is TGTGCCAGCACCCTAGGTGCGACTAACTATGGCTACACCTTC. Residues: CASTLGATNYGYTF.